The T cell receptor beta chain described here comes from a study of shared clonotypes between healthy human individuals. Clones were sequenced by immunoSEQ multiplex PCR, and TCRdb holds only the in-frame ones, with some missing. The top ten hold approximately 12% of the sample, which has about 520,000 clones, around 73% seen once. The source of this sequence is a woman aged 40 to 55 in good health. Some clones in this sample may be carry-over from other donors' samples. Sample: PBMCs.

This CDR3 reads CAISGGDGTDTQYF. CDR3 coding DNA: TGTGCCATCAGTGGGGGAGATGGTACAGATACGCAGTATTTT. J is TRBJ2-3 and V is TRBV10-3, with D tentatively TRBD2 (5 bases). The CDR3 consists of 14 residues. Trimming took off 4 bases at V and 3 bases at J, with 11 bases between the two ends. Looked up from germline, CDR1 is ENHRY and CDR2 is SYGVKD.